This T cell receptor (beta chain) was captured by sequencing in a study of shared clonotypes between healthy human individuals. TCRdb's table, derived via immunoSEQ multiplex PCR, lists solely in-frame clones and lacks some. The sample records around 2.5 million clones, approximately 93% being singletons. V was pared by 8 bases and J by 0 bases, with 4 bases of the junction left unmatched. The CDR3 sequence is 14 residues long. The germline V gene encodes CDR1 MDHEN and CDR2 SYDVKM. The sample was naive CD4+ T cells from PBMCs. The subset was: CD45RA+ positively selected. The sequence was collected from a man aged 18 to 29 in good health. Some clones in this sample may be carry-over from other donors' samples. J is TRBJ1-3 and V is TRBV28; 7 bases fit TRBD1. CDR3 sequence: CASRTGPSGNTIYF. The CDR3 nucleotides are TGTGCCAGCCGGACAGGACCCTCTGGAAACACCATATATTTT.